The 30 T cell receptor beta chains presented below share a single source sample, sequenced in a study of shared clonotypes between healthy human individuals. Sequencing was performed with immunoSEQ multiplex PCR; in TCRdb, only in-frame clones are kept and a portion is missing. In the table there are hundreds of thousands of clones, 90% to 96% of which are singletons. Sequenced material: naive CD4+ T cells sorted from blood. Subset given: CD45RA+ positively selected. Every receptor here comes from a woman in her thirties in good health.

The chain has TRBV27 and TRBJ1-1, with 8 nucleotides matching TRBD1. Unmatched junction bases numbered 8, after V lost 6 bases and J lost 5 bases. Germline-derived CDR1 and CDR2 are MNHEY and SMNVEV (reference sequence). The CDR3 runs 14 residues. The DNA of the CDR3 is TGTGCCAGCAGCCGGGACAGGTGGGGGACTGAAGCTTTCTTT. It codes for CASSRDRWGTEAFF.

The DNA of the CDR3 is TGTGCCAGCAGTTTATCCTTAGCGGGAGATTATCACGAGCAGTACTTC. Translated: CASSLSLAGDYHEQYF. The rearrangement links TRBV28 to TRBJ2-7; 9 bases agree with TRBD2. The germline V gene encodes CDR1 MDHEN and CDR2 SYDVKM. V lost 1 base to trimming and J lost 5 bases; unmatched junction nucleotides: 9. This CDR3 is 16 amino acids long.

V is TRBV2 and J is TRBJ2-7; 9 positions agree with TRBD2. The CDR3 is made up of 14 amino acids. The ends lost 6 bases at V and 2 bases at J; junction bases unmatched: 5. Looked up from germline, CDR1 is SNHLY and CDR2 is FYNNEI. The CDR3 reads CASRSSGGAYEQYF. DNA of the CDR3: TGTGCCAGCAGGAGTAGCGGGGGAGCCTACGAGCAGTACTTC.

This chain uses TRBV5-1 with TRBJ2-1; 8 nucleotides agree with TRBD2. CDR3 length: 13 residues. V lost 8 bases and J lost 4; bases outside the gene matches: 5. The germline V gene has CDR1 SGHRS and CDR2 YFSETQ. The CDR3 is CASGGLEYNEQFF. As DNA, the CDR3 is TGCGCCAGTGGGGGACTAGAGTACAATGAGCAGTTCTTC.

The rearrangement uses TRBV28 and TRBJ2-6, with 8 bases that match TRBD1. The germline V gene has CDR1 MDHEN and CDR2 SYDVKM. V lost 4 bases to trimming and J lost 1 base; unmatched junction nucleotides: 3. There are 16 residues in the CDR3. This chain's CDR3 is CASSYNRGSGANVLTF. Here the CDR3 DNA reads TGTGCCAGCAGTTATAACAGGGGGTCTGGGGCCAACGTCCTGACTTTC. The full variable domain, with the rest looked up from reference TRBV28 and TRBJ2-6, is DVKVTQSSRYLVKRTGEKVFLECVQDMDHENMFWYRQDPGLGLRLIYFSYDVKMKEKGDIPEGYSVSREKKERFSLILESASTNQTSMYLCASSYNRGSGANVLTFGAGSRLTVL.

The rearrangement joins TRBV15 to TRBJ2-3; D is unresolved. The CDR3 contains 15 residues. Trimming took 1 base from V and 6 from J, leaving 14 bases between them. The germline V gene has CDR1 LNHNV and CDR2 YYDKDF (reference sequence). The CDR3 loop reads CATSRVESVVDTQYF. The CDR3 coding sequence is TGTGCCACCAGCAGAGTGGAGTCGGTTGTTGATACGCAGTATTTT.

Regarding this clone: Sequence at one end of the junction differs from germline and may be a read error. V is TRBV5-1 and J is TRBJ2-3; tentatively, D is TRBD1 (6 bases). This CDR3 has 17 amino acids. The germline V gene encodes CDR1 SGHRS and CDR2 YFSETQ. CDR3 sequence reads: CASTLAPTGSLPDTQYF. The CDR3 bases are TGCGCCAGCACCTTGGCCCCAACAGGGAGCCTCCCAGATACGCAGTATTTT.

This chain uses TRBV2 with TRBJ2-3; TRBD2 agrees at 10 bases. The V gene end was trimmed by 5 bases and the J gene end by 0 bases; junction bases not matched to a gene: 11. Germline assignment: CDR1 SNHLY and CDR2 FYNNEI. The CDR3 is made up of 18 amino acids. CDR3 nucleotide sequence: TGTGCCAGCAGTCCCTCCCCTAGCGGGAGAGCTAGCACAGATACGCAGTATTTT. Residues: CASSPSPSGRASTDTQYF.

The chain combines TRBV5-1 with TRBJ1-5; 7 nucleotides align to TRBD1. Germline-derived CDR1 and CDR2 are SGHRS and YFSETQ. The CDR3 is 14 amino acids. Trimming at V came to 3 bases and at J to 6 bases, leaving 6 bases not matched to a gene. In nucleotides, the CDR3 is TGCGCCAGCAGCTCATCAGGGGGAAGTCAGCCCCAGCATTTT. This codes for CASSSSGGSQPQHF.

This clone was found once. The genes are TRBV4-1 and TRBJ2-3; 10 bases line up with TRBD1. The germline V gene has CDR1 MGHRA and CDR2 YSYEKL. The junction had 11 bases not matched to a gene; V was cut back by 3 bases and J by 5 bases. The CDR3 contains 17 residues. The CDR3 loop is CASSQTTGTGAIDTQYF. The CDR3 bases are TGCGCCAGCAGCCAGACAACCGGGACAGGGGCCATAGATACGCAGTATTTT.

The gene calls are TRBV28 and TRBJ2-7; TRBD1 matches at 7 bases. Unmatched junction bases numbered 8, after V lost 6 bases and J lost 3 bases. This CDR3 has 14 residues. Germline V CDR1 and CDR2: MDHEN, SYDVKM. CDR3 sequence reads: CASSPGQDFYEQYF. CDR3 in DNA: TGTGCCAGCAGCCCCGGACAGGATTTCTACGAGCAGTACTTC. Full variable domain (remainder filled in from reference TRBV28 and TRBJ2-7): DVKVTQSSRYLVKRTGEKVFLECVQDMDHENMFWYRQDPGLGLRLIYFSYDVKMKEKGDIPEGYSVSREKKERFSLILESASTNQTSMYLCASSPGQDFYEQYFGPGTRLTVT.

The V gene is TRBV21-1, the J gene TRBJ2-1; the table's D call TRBD2 went unverified against the DNA. TRBV21-1 is shown as a pseudogene. The CDR3 runs to 20 residues. DNA of the CDR3: TGTGCCAGCAGCCCACCAGCAACCGGAGGGAGAATAGCCTCCTACAATGAGCAGTTCTTC. Translated, it gives CASSPPATGGRIASYNEQFF.

The chain links TRBV19 to TRBJ2-7; possible D gene TRBD1, 7 bases. With 5 bases removed from V and 1 base from J, the gap between germline ends came to 9 bases. This CDR3 contains 13 residues. Germline-derived CDR1 and CDR2 are LNHDA and SQIVND (reference sequence). The CDR3 DNA sequence: TGTGCCAGTAGTGCGGGACAGTCCTACGAGCAGTACTTC. Its translation: CASSAGQSYEQYF.

V gene TRBV19 combines with J gene TRBJ2-3, with D tentatively TRBD1 or TRBD2 (5 bases each). Germline CDR1 and CDR2: LNHDA and SQIVND (reference sequence). CDR3 length: 14 residues. V lost 3 bases to trimming and J lost 3 bases, with 10 bases between them. The CDR3 loop reads CASSIGGLTDTQYF. As DNA, the CDR3 is TGTGCCAGTAGTATTGGGGGTCTAACAGATACGCAGTATTTT. The complete variable domain, with remaining parts taken from reference TRBV19 and TRBJ2-3, reads DGGITQSPKYLFRKEGQNVTLSCEQNLNHDAMYWYRQDPGQGLRLIYYSQIVNDFQKGDIAEGYSVSREKKESFPLTVTSAQKNPTAFYLCASSIGGLTDTQYFGPGTRLTVL.

The J gene is TRBJ1-1, the V gene TRBV6-6; tentative D call: TRBD1 (6 bases). Trimming cost V 0 bases and J 5 bases, with 13 bases left between them. Germline CDR1 is MNHNY and CDR2 is SVGAGI (reference sequence). CDR3 size: 15 residues. The CDR3 bases are TGTGCCAGCAGTTACTCCCGGGGGCAAGGGACTGAAGCTTTCTTT. This sequence encodes CASSYSRGQGTEAFF.

This clone was picked up one time. V usage is TRBV29-1 and J usage is TRBJ2-7; D call uncertain. The CDR3 contains 11 residues. The V gene's germline CDR1 is SQVTM and CDR2 ANQGSEA. V lost 6 bases to trimming and J lost 7 bases, with 13 bases between them. The DNA for the CDR3 is TGCAGCGTGGGTGATTTGGGGGAGCAGTACTTC. This sequence encodes CSVGDLGEQYF.

The chain recombines TRBV13 with TRBJ2-7; D is unresolved. Deletions cut 5 bases from V and 0 bases from J, with 17 bases between. The germline V gene encodes CDR1 PRHDT and CDR2 FYEKMQ (reference sequence). This CDR3 is 16 amino acids long. CDR3 protein: CASSPRTKYSSYEQYF. The CDR3 DNA sequence: TGTGCCAGCAGCCCGAGGACGAAATACAGCTCCTACGAGCAGTACTTC.

V and J are TRBV6-1 and TRBJ1-5, with D tentatively TRBD1 (6 bases). Germline V gene lookup returns CDR1 MNHNS and CDR2 SASEGT. Trimming shortened V by 9 bases and J by 9 bases, and 15 bases separated the two germline ends. The CDR3 is made up of 12 amino acids. CDR3 nucleotides: TGTGCCAGTAATCAGGGGTCTGCGCCCCAGCATTTT. This sequence encodes CASNQGSAPQHF.

Here the CDR3 reads CASSIVHRESYEQYF. The CDR3 DNA reads TGTGCCAGTAGTATAGTACACCGGGAATCCTACGAGCAGTACTTC. V and J are TRBV19 and TRBJ2-7, with D possibly TRBD2 on 5 matching bases. Germline loops: CDR1 LNHDA, CDR2 SQIVND (reference sequence). Trimming took 1 base from V and 1 from J, leaving 11 bases between them. The CDR3 totals 15 residues.

J is TRBJ1-5 and V is TRBV7-9; 11 bases are a match to TRBD1. From germline, CDR1 is SEHNR and CDR2 FQNEAQ (reference sequence). The CDR3 runs to 15 residues. V trimming: 6 bases; J trimming: 7 bases; junction bases outside the gene matches: 8. DNA of the CDR3: TGTGCCAGCAGTTCCCGGGACAGGGGGAACCAGCCCCAGCATTTT. Translated, it gives CASSSRDRGNQPQHF. Together with reference TRBV7-9 and TRBJ1-5, the CDR3 gives the full variable domain: DTGVSQNPRHKITKRGQNVTFRCDPISEHNRLYWYRQTLGQGPEFLTYFQNEAQLEKSRLLSDRFSAERPKGSFSTLEIQRTEQGDSAMYLCASSSRDRGNQPQHFGDGTRLSIL.

The V and J genes are TRBV7-7 and TRBJ2-3; D is uncertain. V was trimmed by 1 base and J by 11 bases, leaving 16 bases between them. Germline V gives CDR1 SSHAT, CDR2 FNYEAQ (reference sequence). This CDR3 has 14 residues. The CDR3 nucleotides are TGTGCCAGCAGCTTAGACCCGACCAGCTCGCAGCAGTATTTT. It translates to CASSLDPTSSQQYF.

This sequence joins TRBV7-9 and TRBJ1-2; possibly TRBD1 for D (6 bases). The germline V gene has CDR1 SEHNR and CDR2 FQNEAQ (reference sequence). This CDR3 spans 14 amino acids. Trimming pared 6 bases from V and 4 bases from J, leaving 15 bases between. CDR3 bases: TGTGCCAGCAGTTTTAAGGGGGAGGGCTATGGCTACACCTTC. As protein: CASSFKGEGYGYTF.

This sequence joins TRBV5-5 and TRBJ2-3; the D gene could be TRBD1 or TRBD2 (5 bases each). The CDR3 runs 14 residues. Trimming shortened V by 0 bases and J by 2 bases, and 7 bases separated the two germline ends. In germline, CDR1 is SGHKS, CDR2 YYEKEE (reference sequence). CDR3: CASSLGGTTDTQYF. CDR3 DNA: TGTGCCAGCAGCTTGGGGGGGACCACAGATACGCAGTATTTT.

This clone was detected once. This chain links TRBV6-5 with TRBJ1-1, with D tentatively TRBD1 (5 bases). Germline-derived CDR1 and CDR2 are MNHEY and SVGAGI. Trimming pared 9 bases from V and 3 bases from J, leaving 11 bases between. The CDR3 consists of 12 residues. The CDR3 sequence: CASMTVDTEAFF. In nucleotides, the CDR3 is TGTGCCAGTATGACAGTGGACACTGAAGCTTTCTTT.

The gene calls are TRBV7-9 and TRBJ2-7, with 7 bases identical to TRBD2. CDR3 length: 14 residues. CDR1 is SEHNR and CDR2 is FQNEAQ in the germline V gene (reference sequence). V lost 4 bases to trimming and J lost 3 bases; unmatched junction nucleotides: 6. CDR3 DNA: TGTGCCAGCAGCTCATCCGGGAGGTTCTACGAGCAGTACTTC. It translates to CASSSSGRFYEQYF.

The chain has TRBV28 and TRBJ2-3, with 8 bases aligning to TRBD1. V shed 4 bases and J 1 base; nucleotides not matched to a gene: 16. Germline V gene lookup returns CDR1 MDHEN and CDR2 SYDVKM. The CDR3 contains 19 residues. The CDR3 protein is CASSSTILPVGQGTDTQYF. CDR3 in DNA: TGTGCCAGCAGTTCTACTATTCTACCGGTGGGACAGGGCACAGATACGCAGTATTTT.

V gene TRBV6-4 combines with J gene TRBJ2-7; D uncertain. The V end lost 7 bases, the J end lost 4 bases, and 14 bases lay between the germline ends. Germline CDR1 reads MRHNA; CDR2 reads SNTAGT. The CDR3 has 13 residues. In nucleotides, the CDR3 is TGTGCCAGCACCCAAGGGATTCTGTACGAGCAGTACTTC. This sequence encodes CASTQGILYEQYF.

V gene TRBV10-3 combines with J gene TRBJ1-6, with 10 nucleotides matching TRBD1. Per the germline V gene, CDR1 is ENHRY and CDR2 is SYGVKD. V lost 6 bases to trimming and J lost 7 bases; unmatched junction nucleotides: 6. This CDR3 is built from 15 residues. As DNA, the CDR3 is TGTGCCATCAGCCCCCGACAGGGGGCGAATTCACCCCTCCACTTT. Translated: CAISPRQGANSPLHF.

The chain links TRBV15 to TRBJ2-7; D uncertain. Germline values: CDR1 LNHNV, CDR2 YYDKDF (reference sequence). CDR3 length: 14 amino acids. V lost 0 bases and J lost 5, with 11 bases in between. CDR3 in amino acids: CATSRDLPADEQYF. Written as DNA, the CDR3 is TGTGCCACCAGCAGAGACCTACCAGCCGACGAGCAGTACTTC.

The chain has TRBV7-9 and TRBJ2-2; no clear D. V shed 1 base and J shed 2 bases, with 5 bases lying between them. Germline V gene lookup returns CDR1 SEHNR and CDR2 FQNEAQ (reference sequence). The CDR3 has 14 amino acids. The CDR3 DNA is TGTGCCAGCAGCTTAGGGGGAAACACCGGGGAGCTGTTTTTT. Its translation: CASSLGGNTGELFF.